Sequencing of this T cell receptor (beta chain) was carried out in a study of blood T cells in healthy people across ages. There were healthy Caucasian individuals from Russia, aged 6 to 90, serving as donors. For every donor, a draw yielded around 9.4 milliliters of peripheral blood. This clonotype turned up a few times. Its antigen is still unknown. The J segment lost 14 bases and the V segment lost 4 bases, leaving 9 bases of the junction unmatched. The CDR3 covers 13 residues. The V gene's germline CDR1 is LGHNA and CDR2 YNFKEQ. Whole-study results and caveats: TCR beta diversity tracked closely with naive T cell percentage. Across the age range, TCR beta diversity per million T cells fell in a roughly linear way.

The use of a sample-barcoded 5' primer and a J-beta primer mix characterized a second PCR of about 6 to 12 cycles. TCRdb reprocessed the 5' RACE reads with MiXCR, giving one entry per CDR3 protein. In the table there are about 730,000 distinct CDR3 sequences, roughly 43% of which are singletons. V gene TRBV4-2 combines with J gene TRBJ1-4; 8 positions match TRBD1. The source of this sequence is a woman aged 60-70 years in good health. The sequenced sample was blood. In DNA, the CDR3 is TGTGCCAGCAGCCTGGGACAGGATGATTGGCTGTTTTTT. Translating gives CASSLGQDDWLFF.